This T cell receptor (beta chain) was identified in a study of blood T cell repertoires in COVID-19. Turning to the study itself: Acute and convalescent COVID-19 samples came from the United States, Italy and Spain. Sources were T cells, B-cell-depleted T cells, or PBMCs; the material itself was cDNA or gDNA.

Methods used by the authors: Estimates of nucleated cell counts were drawn from the amplification of reference gene primers. Only in-frame clones appear in the TCRdb table, and some are missing; sequencing was by immunoSEQ multiplex PCR. The V and J calls and clone size come from that table; D and trimming were worked out from the DNA. The table records some 140,000 clones, 70% to 85% of them present only once. This clone was observed a few times. Per the germline V gene, CDR1 is SGDLS and CDR2 is YYNGEE. CDR3 length equals 11 residues. V was pared by 0 bases and J by 9 bases, with 4 bases between. The sequence was obtained from a man in his 60s with acute or convalescent COVID-19. Sequences were obtained from peripheral blood. The chain recombines TRBV9 with TRBJ2-1, with unresolved D. Written as DNA, the CDR3 is TGTGCCAGCAGCGTAGGCGTTGAGCAGTTCTTC. Its protein product is CASSVGVEQFF. Together with reference TRBV9 and TRBJ2-1, the CDR3 gives the full variable domain: DSGVTQTPKHLITATGQRVTLRCSPRSGDLSVYWYQQSLDQGLQFLIQYYNGEERAKGNILERFSAQQFPDLHSELNLSSLELGDSALYFCASSVGVEQFFGPGTRLTVL.